A selection of T cell receptor beta chains follows, all from one sample in a study of CD8+ T cells in alopecia areata. Profiling relied on immunoSEQ multiplex PCR, and the TCRdb table lists in-frame clones only, not all of them. The data show 150,000 to 190,000 clones, approximately 53% seen once. The sequencing used CD8+ T cells sorted from blood, collected at week 0. The receptor set was obtained from a human donor with alopecia areata. CDR3s include the opening cysteine and the closing phenylalanine or tryptophan. The D gene is left open where the match is weak. Not all rows give a size; the values are once, few, many and, for expanded clones, a class.

clone size	D gene	V gene	J gene	CDR3 protein	CDR3 DNA
-	TRBD1	TRBV30	TRBJ1-4	CAWNYRGAKEKLFF	TGTGCCTGGAACTACAGGGGAGCGAAAGAAAAACTGTTTTTT
few	-	TRBV20-1	TRBJ2-1	CSARQNNEQFF	TGCAGTGCTCGCCAAAACAATGAGCAGTTCTTC
-	TRBD2	TRBV11-1	TRBJ2-7	CASSFPGGPYEQYF	TGTGCCAGCAGCTTCCCGGGGGGGCCCTACGAGCAGTACTTC
-	TRBD1	TRBV2	TRBJ1-5	CASSPGQGTRSNQPQHF	TGTGCCAGCAGCCCGGGACAGGGGACTCGTAGCAATCAGCCCCAGCATTTT
many	-	TRBV7-9	TRBJ2-3	CASSGSGISTDTQYF	TGTGCCAGCAGCGGTAGCGGAATTAGCACAGATACGCAGTATTTT
few	-	TRBV6-6	TRBJ2-1	CASTADNHEQFF	TGTGCCAGCACCGCGGACAACCATGAGCAGTTCTTC
-	-	TRBV27	TRBJ1-5	CASSPRAGLQPQHF	TGTGCCAGCAGTCCCCGAGCCGGGTTACAGCCCCAGCATTTT
-	TRBD2	TRBV7-8	TRBJ2-3	CASTTTSGAYPTQYF	TGTGCCAGCACCACGACTAGCGGGGCGTATCCTACGCAGTATTTT
-	-	TRBV7-8	TRBJ2-1	CASSLRGRGLLEQFF	TGTGCCAGCAGCTTAAGAGGACGGGGTTTACTTGAGCAGTTCTTC
-	-	TRBV4-3	TRBJ2-1	CASSHGLHNEQFF	TGCGCCAGCAGCCACGGACTTCACAATGAGCAGTTCTTC
-	-	TRBV29-1	TRBJ1-4	CSVEEVAGTLFF	TGCAGCGTTGAAGAGGTTGCTGGTACGCTGTTTTTT
-	TRBD1	TRBV28	TRBJ1-2	CASSLPGTGASNYGYTF	TGTGCCAGCAGTCTCCCCGGGACAGGGGCGAGTAACTATGGCTACACCTTC
-	-	TRBV4-3	TRBJ1-5	CASSLGANQPQHF	TGCGCCAGCAGCCTGGGGGCGAATCAGCCCCAGCATTTT
-	-	TRBV6-5	TRBJ2-7	CATSETGLGNEQYF	TGTGCCACCTCCGAGACCGGGCTGGGGAACGAGCAGTACTTC
few	-	TRBV9	TRBJ1-2	CASSDELGDGYTF	TGTGCCAGCAGTGATGAATTGGGGGATGGCTACACCTTC
-	-	TRBV7-6	TRBJ2-5	CASSSVGAAQETQYF	TGTGCCAGCAGCTCCGTGGGGGCTGCCCAAGAGACCCAGTACTTC
-	-	TRBV12-5	TRBJ2-7	CASGLVFVEQYF	TGTGCTAGTGGTTTGGTATTCGTCGAGCAGTACTTC
few	-	TRBV27	TRBJ2-6	CASSLNQPHTGANVLTF	TGTGCCAGCAGTTTGAACCAACCCCATACCGGGGCCAACGTCCTGACTTTC
few	-	TRBV29-1	TRBJ2-7	CSVFGGLSYEQYF	TGCAGCGTTTTCGGGGGGCTCTCCTACGAGCAGTACTTC
-	TRBD1	TRBV9	TRBJ2-1	CASSVGSTGGNEQFF	TGTGCCAGCAGCGTTGGCTCGACAGGGGGCAATGAGCAGTTCTTC
few	-	TRBV7-2	TRBJ2-3	CASSLAPTVDTQYF	TGTGCCAGCAGCTTAGCGCCTACCGTGGATACGCAGTATTTT
few	-	TRBV7-9	TRBJ2-2	CASSFLSGGSTGELFF	TGTGCCAGCAGCTTTCTATCCGGGGGTAGCACCGGGGAGCTGTTTTTT
few	-	TRBV5-1	TRBJ1-5	CASSRGSNQPQHF	TGCGCCAGCAGCCGGGGAAGCAATCAGCCCCAGCATTTT
-	-	TRBV30	TRBJ1-1	CAWSVQAGRAGTEAFF	TGTGCCTGGAGTGTACAGGCAGGGAGAGCGGGCACTGAAGCTTTCTTT
once	TRBD1	TRBV30	TRBJ2-2	CAWSAGTGGTGELFF	TGTGCCTGGAGTGCAGGGACAGGGGGTACCGGGGAGCTGTTTTTT
-	TRBD1	TRBV2	TRBJ1-1	CAKRQGNTEAFF	TGTGCCAAAAGACAGGGGAACACTGAAGCTTTCTTT
-	-	TRBV29-1	TRBJ2-2	CSVDYNTGELFF	TGCAGCGTTGACTACAACACCGGGGAGCTGTTTTTT
-	-	TRBV27	TRBJ2-1	CASSLSQGKDEQFF	TGTGCCAGCAGTTTATCTCAGGGGAAAGATGAGCAGTTCTTC
-	TRBD2	TRBV4-3	TRBJ2-1	CASSQLAAAVEQFF	TGCGCCAGCAGCCAACTAGCGGCGGCGGTTGAGCAGTTCTTC
-	-	TRBV13	TRBJ2-7	CASSWRASGDEQYF	TGTGCCAGCAGCTGGAGGGCTTCAGGGGACGAGCAGTACTTC
-	-	TRBV13	TRBJ2-1	CASSSGDLTDYANEWQFF	TGTGCCAGCAGCTCAGGGGACTTGACGGATTACGCTAATGAGTGGCAGTTCTTC
few	-	TRBV10-3	TRBJ1-5	CAISDFQGTQPQHF	TGTGCCATCAGTGATTTCCAGGGTACTCAGCCCCAGCATTTT
-	-	TRBV13	TRBJ1-1	CASRPFTGNTEAFF	TGTGCCAGCAGACCCTTTACAGGGAACACTGAAGCTTTCTTT
-	-	TRBV30	TRBJ1-1	CAWSPRLEAFF	TGTGCCTGGAGTCCCAGACTTGAAGCTTTCTTT
-	-	TRBV29-1	TRBJ1-2	CSVEDVPPYGYTF	TGCAGCGTTGAAGATGTGCCGCCCTATGGCTACACCTTC
-	TRBD1	TRBV7-9	TRBJ2-5	CASSLQNRGQETQYF	TGTGCCAGCAGCTTACAAAACAGGGGCCAAGAGACCCAGTACTTC
-	-	TRBV29-1	TRBJ1-4	CSVEGRGEKLFF	TGCAGCGTTGAAGGGAGAGGAGAAAAACTGTTTTTT
-	-	TRBV7-9	TRBJ1-6	CASKGSSYNSPLHF	TGTGCCAGCAAGGGAAGCTCCTATAATTCACCCCTCCACTTT
-	TRBD1	TRBV6-5	TRBJ1-1	CASSYSQGAAEAFF	TGTGCCAGCAGTTACTCACAGGGGGCGGCTGAAGCTTTCTTT
few	-	TRBV9	TRBJ1-1	CASSEGNKGEAFF	TGTGCCAGCAGCGAGGGAAACAAGGGCGAAGCTTTCTTT
few	-	TRBV10-2	TRBJ2-3	CASSEKRADTQYF	TGCGCCAGCAGTGAGAAGCGCGCAGATACGCAGTATTTT
few	-	TRBV6-6	TRBJ2-2	CASYHRVRGELFF	TGTGCCAGCTATCACAGGGTTCGTGGGGAGCTGTTTTTT
-	-	TRBV2	TRBJ2-7	CASRGTYEQYF	TGTGCCAGCCGGGGTACCTACGAGCAGTACTTC
-	TRBD1	TRBV29-1	TRBJ1-1	CSVEGRQGNTEAFF	TGCAGCGTTGAAGGAAGACAGGGGAACACTGAAGCTTTCTTT
-	TRBD2	TRBV27	TRBJ2-3	CASAPLAGDTDTQYF	TGTGCCAGTGCGCCACTAGCGGGGGACACAGATACGCAGTATTTT
few	-	TRBV28	TRBJ2-7	CASSKDLYEQYF	TGTGCCAGCAGTAAGGATCTTTACGAGCAGTACTTC
-	TRBD2	TRBV13	TRBJ2-7	CASSLGGGALYEQYF	TGTGCCAGCAGCTTAGGCGGGGGGGCCCTCTACGAGCAGTACTTC
-	-	TRBV4-3	TRBJ2-7	CASSQAPGAYEQYF	TGCGCCAGCAGCCAAGCTCCGGGAGCCTACGAGCAGTACTTC
-	TRBD1	TRBV10-2	TRBJ2-7	CASSIRQGGLYEQYF	TGCGCCAGCAGTATACGACAGGGGGGTTTGTACGAGCAGTACTTC
few	-	TRBV7-9	TRBJ2-7	CASGGSRSYEQYF	TGTGCCAGTGGGGGCAGCCGATCCTACGAGCAGTACTTC
-	TRBD1	TRBV27	TRBJ1-5	CASSLTGVRPQHF	TGTGCCAGCAGTTTAACAGGGGTTCGGCCCCAGCATTTT
medium-sized	-	TRBV28	TRBJ1-1	CASSWQNMNTEAFF	TGTGCCAGCAGTTGGCAGAATATGAACACTGAAGCTTTCTTT